The T cell receptor (beta chain) described here comes from a study of T cell changes during pregnancy in multiple sclerosis. The V gene's germline CDR1 is SGHRS and CDR2 YFSETQ. V gave up 0 bases and J gave up 2 bases; unmatched junction bases: 9. The CDR3 length is 18 residues. Profiling relied on immunoSEQ multiplex PCR, and the TCRdb table lists in-frame clones only, not all of them. This table has approximately 61,000 clones, around nine tenths appearing once. This sequence was found in a female donor in good health, enrolled as a control in a pregnancy study. The gene calls are TRBV5-1 and TRBJ2-3, with 10 bases matching TRBD2. This sample comprised peripheral blood, obtained in the first trimester of pregnancy. The CDR3 nucleotides read TGCGCCAGCAGCTTGGCGGTTTTTAGCGGGGGGACCACAGATACGCAGTATTTT. It encodes CASSLAVFSGGTTDTQYF.